The T cell receptor beta chain described here comes from a study of PD-1 and CTLA-4 blockade in melanoma. Clones were sequenced by immunoSEQ multiplex PCR, and TCRdb holds only the in-frame ones, with some missing. The sample shows about 31,000 clones, approximately 90% of them seen only once. This clone was recorded only once. This specimen was CD8+ T cells from peripheral blood, taken from a patient given anti-PD-1 treatment. This clonotype was obtained from a human donor with melanoma.

CDR3 nucleotide sequence: TGTGCCTGGAGTCTAAGCGGAAGCTCCTACGAGCAGTACTTC. This codes for CAWSLSGSSYEQYF. V gene TRBV30 combines with J gene TRBJ2-7; possible D gene TRBD2, 5 bases. Trimming pared 2 bases from V and 0 bases from J, leaving 11 bases between. CDR3 size: 14 residues. The V gene's germline CDR1 is GTSNPN and CDR2 SVGIG (reference sequence).